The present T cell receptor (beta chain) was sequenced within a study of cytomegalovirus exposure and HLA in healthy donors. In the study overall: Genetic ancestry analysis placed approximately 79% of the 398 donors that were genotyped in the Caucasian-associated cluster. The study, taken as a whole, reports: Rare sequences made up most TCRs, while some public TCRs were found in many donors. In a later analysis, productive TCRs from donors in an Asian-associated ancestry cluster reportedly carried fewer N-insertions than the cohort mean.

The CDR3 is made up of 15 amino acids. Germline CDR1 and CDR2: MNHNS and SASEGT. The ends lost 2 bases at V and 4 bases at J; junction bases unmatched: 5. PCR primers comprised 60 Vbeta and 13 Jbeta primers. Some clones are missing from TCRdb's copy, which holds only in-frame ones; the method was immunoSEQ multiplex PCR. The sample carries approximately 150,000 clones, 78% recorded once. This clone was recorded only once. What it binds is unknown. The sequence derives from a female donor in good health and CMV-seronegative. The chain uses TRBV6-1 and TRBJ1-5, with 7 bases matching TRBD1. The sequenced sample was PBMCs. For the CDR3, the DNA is TGTGCCAGCAGTGAACGGCAGGGGGTAAATCAGCCCCAGCATTTT. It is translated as CASSERQGVNQPQHF.